The TCR beta chain described here comes from a study of CD8 T cells in ankylosing spondylitis. The CDR3 covers 13 residues. After removal of 6 bases from V and 7 bases from J, the junction contained 5 bases not matched to a gene. Germline assignment: CDR1 SQVTM and CDR2 ANQGSEA. Generation of TCR beta libraries employed quantitative 5'-RACE incorporating molecular barcodes. A single record per CDR3 protein comes from TCRdb applying MiXCR to the 5' RACE reads. The repertoire includes about 300,000 distinct CDR3 sequences, around 10% of them detected once, and 9.1% sits in the top ten. What was sequenced was blood, either unsorted or a sorted T cell fraction (not recorded which). The TCR was taken from a female donor with ankylosing spondylitis or in good health (not recorded which). V gene TRBV29-1 combines with J gene TRBJ2-1; 11 bases match TRBD2. Here the CDR3 reads CSVGTSGKNEQFF. In DNA form, the CDR3 reads TGCAGCGTAGGGACTAGCGGAAAAAATGAGCAGTTCTTC.